The 20 T cell receptor beta chains listed next were all sequenced from one sample in a study of low-dose radiotherapy and immunotherapy resistance in tumors. Indicated time point: before trial treatment. Alpha and beta chains were covered, as first-strand cDNA relied on TRAV- and TRBV-specific primers. Both a constant-region primer and a V-primer adapter served to amplify TCRs across around 20 PCR cycles. TCRdb used MiXCR to reprocess the reads, holding one entry per CDR3 protein. The table lists about 82,000 distinct CDR3 sequences, approximately 17% of them singletons. Sequences were derived from PBMCs, sampled before treatment. All receptors come from a male donor with prostate cancer.

This clonotype was found many times. The chain has TRBV5-6 and TRBJ2-2; D remains unclear. The CDR3 consists of 15 residues. Trimming stripped 0 bases from V and 7 bases from J, with 13 bases between. Germline V lookup: CDR1 SGHDT, CDR2 YYEEEE. The CDR3 sequence: CASSLVPTAVGELFF. CDR3 DNA: TGTGCCAGCAGCTTGGTCCCCACAGCCGTCGGGGAGCTGTTTTTT.

A few counts support this clonotype. V gene TRBV27 combines with J gene TRBJ1-5; D is uncertain. CDR1 is MNHEY, CDR2 SMNVEV, per germline (reference sequence). V lost 3 bases to trimming and J lost 3 bases, with 6 bases between them. This CDR3 spans 13 amino acids. CDR3 region: CASSFRDNQPQHF. The CDR3 bases are TGTGCCAGCAGTTTTAGGGACAATCAGCCCCAGCATTTT.

This sequence joins TRBV28 and TRBJ2-1; D gene unclear. Trimming took 6 bases from V and 0 from J, leaving 9 bases between them. The CDR3 length is 14 residues. CDR1 MDHEN and CDR2 SYDVKM come from the germline V gene. The DNA for the CDR3 is TGTGCCAGCAGCCCTCTCAGCTCCTACAATGAGCAGTTCTTC. Its protein is CASSPLSSYNEQFF.

In the case of this clonotype: One end of the junction does not line up with germline, which may come from a read error. The rearrangement joins TRBV2 to TRBJ2-4, with D perhaps TRBD1 (6 bases). The CDR3 is made up of 15 amino acids. The germline gives CDR1 SNHLY, CDR2 FYNNEI. CDR3 nucleotide sequence: TGTGCCAGCAGTATTACTCGGACAGCCCAAAACATTCAGTACTTC. Translated, it gives CASSITRTAQNIQYF. Supplemented by reference TRBV2 and TRBJ2-4, the full variable domain reads EPEVTQTPSHQVTQMGQEVILRCVPISNHLYFYWYRQILGQKVEFLVSFYNNEISEKSEIFDDQFSVERPDGSNFTLKIRSTKLEDSAMYFCASSITRTAQNIQYFGAGTRLSVL.

This clonotype came up many times. V gene TRBV6-1 combines with J gene TRBJ2-2; D may be TRBD2 (5 bases). The CDR3 runs 15 residues. Germline assignment: CDR1 MNHNS and CDR2 SASEGT. Trimming took 6 bases from V and 6 from J, leaving 17 bases between them. CDR3 coding DNA: TGTGCCAGCAGGGAGGTAGACGTCGTGGCCGGGGAGCTGTTTTTT. Amino acid sequence: CASREVDVVAGELFF.

Ten or more counts support this clonotype. CDR3 nucleotide sequence: TGTGCCAGCAGCACAGGGGTGAGGGTCGGGGGTGAGCAGTTCTTC. This translates into CASSTGVRVGGEQFF. This chain uses TRBV14 with TRBJ2-1; the D gene is possibly TRBD1 (7 bases). Germline loops: CDR1 SGHDN, CDR2 FVKESK. V was cut by 5 bases and J by 9 bases, with 20 bases left in between. This CDR3 region has 15 residues.

This clonotype has ten or more counts. The V gene is TRBV6-8, the J gene TRBJ2-7; perhaps TRBD2 as D (5 bases). Germline values: CDR1 MNHGY, CDR2 SAAAGT. The CDR3 extends over 13 amino acids. Trimming pared 7 bases from V and 5 bases from J, leaving 15 bases between. CDR3 in amino acids: CASTRSGKNEQYF. DNA of the CDR3: TGTGCCAGCACCAGATCGGGGAAAAACGAGCAGTACTTC.

Ten or more counts support this clonotype. The V and J genes are TRBV7-2 and TRBJ1-1, with a possible D match to TRBD1 (6 bases). The CDR3 covers 15 residues. Between the trimmed V and J ends, which lost 3 bases and 3 bases, there was a span of 14 bases. Looked up from germline, CDR1 is SGHTA and CDR2 is FQGNSA. CDR3 DNA sequence: TGTGCCAGCAGCTTGAGAATGAGGGGGGACACTGAAGCTTTCTTT. Translation: CASSLRMRGDTEAFF. Full variable domain (remainder filled in from reference TRBV7-2 and TRBJ1-1): GAGVSQSPSNKVTEKGKDVELRCDPISGHTALYWYRQSLGQGLEFLIYFQGNSAPDKSGLPSDRFSAERTGGSVSTLTIQRTQQEDSAVYLCASSLRMRGDTEAFFGQGTRLTVV.

There are many counts of this clonotype. V usage is TRBV29-1 and J usage is TRBJ2-7; 7 bases match TRBD1. The CDR3 totals 12 residues. In germline, CDR1 is SQVTM, CDR2 ANQGSEA. V gave up 4 bases and J gave up 4 bases; unmatched junction bases: 4. The CDR3 region is CSVGVQGYEQYF. The CDR3 region has the DNA TGCAGCGTTGGAGTACAGGGGTACGAGCAGTACTTC.

The CDR3 nucleotides are TGTGCCAGCAGTTTACTTGGCTCGAGCACAGGGGGACACTATGGCTACACCTTC. Its translation is CASSLLGSSTGGHYGYTF. The chain uses TRBV28 and TRBJ1-2; 8 bases are shared with TRBD1. The V gene end was trimmed by 2 bases and the J gene end by 3 bases; junction bases not matched to a gene: 14. Germline CDR1 MDHEN, CDR2 SYDVKM. There are 18 residues in the CDR3.

In this sample, this clonotype turned up many times. V usage is TRBV6-8 and J usage is TRBJ1-5, with D hard to call. With 2 bases removed from V and 1 base from J, the gap between germline ends came to 6 bases. This CDR3 spans 14 amino acids. Germline-derived CDR1 and CDR2 are MNHGY and SAAAGT. The CDR3 reads CASSYRASNQPQHF. CDR3 sequence (DNA): TGTGCCAGCAGTTACAGGGCGAGCAATCAGCCCCAGCATTTT.

With respect to this clonotype: It differs at one base from a far larger clone, so likely a read error. The CDR3 coding sequence is TGTGCCAGCAGAGGGAAGGACAGAACTGCCTACGAGCAGTTCTTC. Translating it yields CASRGKDRTAYEQFF. This rearrangement joins TRBV21-1 to TRBJ2-1; TRBD1 reflects the table's D call only, with no check against the DNA. TRBV21-1 is shown as a pseudogene. The CDR3 extends over 15 amino acids.

V gene TRBV7-2 combines with J gene TRBJ2-1; 10 bases map to TRBD2. Germline CDR1 reads SGHTA; CDR2 reads FQGNSA. This CDR3 contains 14 residues. The V and J ends lost 2 bases and 9 bases, in that order; junction bases with no gene match: 4. CDR3 in DNA: TGTGCCAGCAGCTTAAGGGGACTAGCGATTGAGCAGTTCTTC. It is translated as CASSLRGLAIEQFF.

This clonotype was recorded many times. The chain combines TRBV18 with TRBJ2-1; 7 bases line up with TRBD1. Unmatched junction bases numbered 11, after V lost 1 base and J lost 2 bases. This CDR3 region has 18 residues. Per the germline V gene, CDR1 is KGHSH and CDR2 is LQKENI. The CDR3 bases are TGTGCCAGCTCACCACAAATTTTATCGGGGACAGCCTACAATGAGCAGTTCTTC. Encoded protein: CASSPQILSGTAYNEQFF.

This clonotype has a count of ten or more. In nucleotides, the CDR3 is TGCAGTGCTAGAGATCGGGGGGGTACTAATGAAAAACTGTTTTTT. It codes for CSARDRGGTNEKLFF. The V call is TRBV20-1, the J call TRBJ1-4, with D perhaps matching TRBD1 (5 bases). V was trimmed by 0 bases and J by 2 bases, leaving 10 bases between them. The germline gives CDR1 DFQATT, CDR2 SNEGSKA (reference sequence). The CDR3 totals 15 residues.

At least ten counts were recorded for this clonotype. In nucleotides, the CDR3 is TGTGCCAGCAGTGAAGATGTTTTCACGCAGTATTTT. Its protein is CASSEDVFTQYF. This sequence joins TRBV2 and TRBJ2-3; D remains ambiguous. V was shortened by 1 base and J by 9 bases, with 8 bases between the two germline ends. This CDR3 is built from 12 residues. Germline CDR1 SNHLY, CDR2 FYNNEI.

This clonotype occurred many times. This chain links TRBV19 with TRBJ1-6, with D perhaps matching TRBD1 (5 bases). The CDR3 contains 15 residues. Germline V lookup: CDR1 LNHDA, CDR2 SQIVND (reference sequence). V was clipped by 7 bases and J by 10 bases, with 20 bases between them. For the CDR3, the DNA is TGTGCCAGTACCCCTAACAGGACCCGCAGGTCACCCCTCCACTTT. Its translation is CASTPNRTRRSPLHF. The full variable domain, with the rest looked up from reference TRBV19 and TRBJ1-6, is DGGITQSPKYLFRKEGQNVTLSCEQNLNHDAMYWYRQDPGQGLRLIYYSQIVNDFQKGDIAEGYSVSREKKESFPLTVTSAQKNPTAFYLCASTPNRTRRSPLHFGNGTRLTVT.

In this sample, this clonotype turned up a few times. DNA for the CDR3: TGTGCCAGCAGCGTAGGTAGTATTGTAGCGGGGGGATACAATGAGCAGTTCTTC. Its protein is CASSVGSIVAGGYNEQFF. J is TRBJ2-1 and V is TRBV9; 10 bases agree with TRBD2. Germline values: CDR1 SGDLS, CDR2 YYNGEE. The ends lost 0 bases at V and 4 bases at J; junction bases unmatched: 10. CDR3 size: 18 residues.

This clonotype was counted many times. The chain couples TRBV2 to TRBJ2-7; unclear D gene. CDR1 is SNHLY and CDR2 is FYNNEI in the germline V gene. The germline V and J ends were trimmed by 3 bases and 0 bases, with 6 bases remaining between them. This CDR3 comprises 13 residues. CDR3 residues: CASSEVHSYEQYF. The CDR3 DNA follows: TGTGCCAGCAGTGAGGTACACTCCTACGAGCAGTACTTC.

Turning to this clonotype: It differs at one base from a far larger clone, so likely a read error. V usage is TRBV13 and J usage is TRBJ1-1; maybe TRBD1 (5 bases). The CDR3 is 15 residues long. Germline CDR1 reads PRHDT; CDR2 reads FYEKMQ (reference sequence). CDR3 DNA sequence: TGTGCCGGCAGTGAACGAGGGGCGGGGAACACTGAAGCTTTCTTT. It is translated as CAGSERGAGNTEAFF.